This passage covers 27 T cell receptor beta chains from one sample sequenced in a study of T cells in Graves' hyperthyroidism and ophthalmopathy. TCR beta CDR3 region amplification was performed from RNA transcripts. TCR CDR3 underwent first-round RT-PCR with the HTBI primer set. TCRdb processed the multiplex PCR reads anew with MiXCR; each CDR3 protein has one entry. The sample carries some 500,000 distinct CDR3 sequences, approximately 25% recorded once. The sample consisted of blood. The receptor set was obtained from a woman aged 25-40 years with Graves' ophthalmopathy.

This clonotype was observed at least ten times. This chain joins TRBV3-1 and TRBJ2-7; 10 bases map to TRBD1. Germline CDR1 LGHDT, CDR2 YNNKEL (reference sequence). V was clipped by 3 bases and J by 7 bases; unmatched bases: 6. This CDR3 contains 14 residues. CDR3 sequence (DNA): TGTGCCAGCAGCCACTGGGACAGGGGAGGAGAGCAGTACTTC. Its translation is CASSHWDRGGEQYF.

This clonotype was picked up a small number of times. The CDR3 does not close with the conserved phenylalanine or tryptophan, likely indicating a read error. This CDR3 is CASSPRDRSSPYEQYL. CDR3 coding DNA: TGTGCCAGCAGTCCCCGGGACAGGAGCAGTCCCTACGAGCAGTACCTC. The V gene is TRBV28, the J gene TRBJ2-7, with TRBD1 identical over 8 bases. J lost 2 bases, V lost 5 bases, and 11 bases had no gene match. Germline V gene data show CDR1 as MDHEN and CDR2 as SYDVKM. The CDR3 consists of 16 residues.

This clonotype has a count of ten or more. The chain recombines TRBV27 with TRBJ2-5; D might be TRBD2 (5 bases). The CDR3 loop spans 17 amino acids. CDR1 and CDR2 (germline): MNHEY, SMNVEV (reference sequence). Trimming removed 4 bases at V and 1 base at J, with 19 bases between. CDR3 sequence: CASSSRPSTRAQETQYF. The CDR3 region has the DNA TGTGCCAGCAGTTCCAGACCCTCAACTAGGGCCCAAGAGACCCAGTACTTC.

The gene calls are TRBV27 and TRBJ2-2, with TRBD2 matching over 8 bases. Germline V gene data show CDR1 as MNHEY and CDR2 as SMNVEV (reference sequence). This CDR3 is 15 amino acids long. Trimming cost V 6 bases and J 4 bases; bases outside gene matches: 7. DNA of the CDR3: TGTGCCAGCAGCCCAGCGGGGGCCCTCACCGGGGAGCTGTTTTTT. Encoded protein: CASSPAGALTGELFF.

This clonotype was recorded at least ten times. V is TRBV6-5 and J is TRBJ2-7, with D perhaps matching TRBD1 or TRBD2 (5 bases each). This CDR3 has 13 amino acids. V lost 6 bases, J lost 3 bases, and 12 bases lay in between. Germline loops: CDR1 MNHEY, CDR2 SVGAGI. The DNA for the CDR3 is TGTGCCAGCAGCCTGGGGGTGTACTACGAGCAGTACTTC. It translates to CASSLGVYYEQYF.

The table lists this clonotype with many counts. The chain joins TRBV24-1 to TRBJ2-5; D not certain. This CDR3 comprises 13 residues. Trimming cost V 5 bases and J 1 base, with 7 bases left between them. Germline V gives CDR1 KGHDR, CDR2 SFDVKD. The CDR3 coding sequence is TGTGCCACCAGTGGAGGATCCCAAGAGACCCAGTACTTC. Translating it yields CATSGGSQETQYF.

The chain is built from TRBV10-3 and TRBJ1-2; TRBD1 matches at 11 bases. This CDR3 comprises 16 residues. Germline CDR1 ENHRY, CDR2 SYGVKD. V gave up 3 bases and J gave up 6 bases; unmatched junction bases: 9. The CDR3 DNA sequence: TGTGCCATCAGTGACCGGACAGGGGGCGGTAAGGATGGCTACACCTTC. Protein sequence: CAISDRTGGGKDGYTF.

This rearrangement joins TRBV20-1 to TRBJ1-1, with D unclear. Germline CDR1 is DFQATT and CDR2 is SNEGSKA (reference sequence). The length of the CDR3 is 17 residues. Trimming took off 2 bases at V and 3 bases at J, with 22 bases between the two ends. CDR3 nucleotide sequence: TGCAGTGCTAGATACAGTTGGCAGGTTGAATGGGACACTGAAGCTTTCTTT. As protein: CSARYSWQVEWDTEAFF.

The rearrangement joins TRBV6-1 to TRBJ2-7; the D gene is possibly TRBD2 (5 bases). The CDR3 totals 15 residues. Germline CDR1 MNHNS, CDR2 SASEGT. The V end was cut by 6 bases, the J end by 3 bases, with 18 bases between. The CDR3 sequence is CASRKRGIESYEQYF. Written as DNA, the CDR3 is TGTGCCAGCAGGAAACGGGGTATTGAAAGCTACGAGCAGTACTTC.

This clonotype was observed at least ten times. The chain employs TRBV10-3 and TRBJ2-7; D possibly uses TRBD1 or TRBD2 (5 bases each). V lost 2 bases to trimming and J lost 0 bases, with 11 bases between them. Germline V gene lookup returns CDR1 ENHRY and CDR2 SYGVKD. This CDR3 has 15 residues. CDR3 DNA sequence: TGTGCCATCAGTGAGGGGCCAGGGAGCTCCTACGAGCAGTACTTC. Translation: CAISEGPGSSYEQYF.

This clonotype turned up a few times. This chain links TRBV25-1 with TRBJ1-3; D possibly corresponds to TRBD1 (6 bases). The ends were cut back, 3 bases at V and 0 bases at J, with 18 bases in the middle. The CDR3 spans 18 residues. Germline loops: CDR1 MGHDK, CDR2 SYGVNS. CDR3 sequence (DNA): TGTGCCAGCAGTGATCCTAGGACAGATCCGAGCTCTGGAAACACCATATATTTT. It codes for CASSDPRTDPSSGNTIYF. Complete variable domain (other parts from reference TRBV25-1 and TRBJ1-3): EADIYQTPRYLVIGTGKKITLECSQTMGHDKMYWYQQDPGMELHLIHYSYGVNSTEKGDLSSESTVSRIRTEHFPLTLESARPSHTSQYLCASSDPRTDPSSGNTIYFGEGSWLTVV.

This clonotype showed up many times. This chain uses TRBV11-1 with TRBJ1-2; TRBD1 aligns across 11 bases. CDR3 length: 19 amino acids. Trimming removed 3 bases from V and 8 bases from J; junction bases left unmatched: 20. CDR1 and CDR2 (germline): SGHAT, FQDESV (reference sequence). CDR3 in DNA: TGTGCCAGCAGCTTTCCGGTTGTGGGACAGGGGGTTCCGGGAGTGGGCTACACCTTC. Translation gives CASSFPVVGQGVPGVGYTF.

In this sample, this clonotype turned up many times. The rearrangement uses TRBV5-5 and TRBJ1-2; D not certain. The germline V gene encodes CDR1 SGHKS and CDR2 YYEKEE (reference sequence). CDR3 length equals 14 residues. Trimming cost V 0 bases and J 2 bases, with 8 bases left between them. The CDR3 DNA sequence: TGTGCCAGCAGCTTGGCGTCTCAGAACTATGGCTACACCTTC. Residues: CASSLASQNYGYTF.

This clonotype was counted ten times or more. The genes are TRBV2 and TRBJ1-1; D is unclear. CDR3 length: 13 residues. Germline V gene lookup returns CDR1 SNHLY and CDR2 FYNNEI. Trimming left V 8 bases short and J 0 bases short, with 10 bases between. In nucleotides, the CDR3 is TGTGCCAGCCCTCACGGGGTGAACACTGAAGCTTTCTTT. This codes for CASPHGVNTEAFF.

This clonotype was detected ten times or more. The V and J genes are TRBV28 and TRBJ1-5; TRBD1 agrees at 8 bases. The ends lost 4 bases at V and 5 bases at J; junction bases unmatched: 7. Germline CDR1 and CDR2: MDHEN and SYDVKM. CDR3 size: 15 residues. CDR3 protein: CASSSDREDHQPQHF. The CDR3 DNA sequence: TGTGCCAGCAGTTCGGACAGGGAGGACCATCAGCCCCAGCATTTT.

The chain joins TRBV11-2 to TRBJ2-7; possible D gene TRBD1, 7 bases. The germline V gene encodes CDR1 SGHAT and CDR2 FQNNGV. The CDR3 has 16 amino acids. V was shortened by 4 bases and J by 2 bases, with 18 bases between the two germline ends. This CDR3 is CASSSGGTRQPYEQYF. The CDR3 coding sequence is TGTGCCAGCAGCTCAGGGGGGACCAGGCAGCCCTACGAGCAGTACTTC.

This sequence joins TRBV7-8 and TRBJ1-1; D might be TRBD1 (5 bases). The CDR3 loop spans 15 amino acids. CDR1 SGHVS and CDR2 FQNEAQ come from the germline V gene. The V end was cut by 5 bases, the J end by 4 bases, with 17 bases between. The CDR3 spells CASSPNRLGGTEAFF. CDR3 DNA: TGTGCCAGCAGCCCTAACAGACTTGGGGGCACTGAAGCTTTCTTT.

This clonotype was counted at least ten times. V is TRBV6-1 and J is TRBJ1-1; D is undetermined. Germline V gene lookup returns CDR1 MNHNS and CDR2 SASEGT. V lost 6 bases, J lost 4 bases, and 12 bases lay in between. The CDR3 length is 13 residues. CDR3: CASRLLESTEAFF. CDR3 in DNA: TGTGCCAGCAGACTTCTTGAAAGCACTGAAGCTTTCTTT.

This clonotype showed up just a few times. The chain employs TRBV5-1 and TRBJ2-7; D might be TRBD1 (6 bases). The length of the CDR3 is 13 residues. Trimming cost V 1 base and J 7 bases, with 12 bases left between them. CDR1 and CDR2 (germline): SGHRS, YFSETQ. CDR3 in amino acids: CASSLRGGEEQYF. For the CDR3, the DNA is TGCGCCAGCAGCTTGAGAGGGGGTGAGGAGCAGTACTTC. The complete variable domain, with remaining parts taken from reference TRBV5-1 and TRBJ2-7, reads KAGVTQTPRYLIKTRGQQVTLSCSPISGHRSVSWYQQTPGQGLQFLFEYFSETQRNKGNFPGRFSGRQFSNSRSEMNVSTLELGDSALYLCASSLRGGEEQYFGPGTRLTVT.

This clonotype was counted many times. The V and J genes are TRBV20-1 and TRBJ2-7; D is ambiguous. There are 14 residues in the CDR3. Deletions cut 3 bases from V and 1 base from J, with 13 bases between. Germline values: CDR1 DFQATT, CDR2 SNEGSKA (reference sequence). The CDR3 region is CSARGLDWSYEQYF. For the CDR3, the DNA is TGCAGTGCTAGGGGTCTGGATTGGTCCTACGAGCAGTACTTC.

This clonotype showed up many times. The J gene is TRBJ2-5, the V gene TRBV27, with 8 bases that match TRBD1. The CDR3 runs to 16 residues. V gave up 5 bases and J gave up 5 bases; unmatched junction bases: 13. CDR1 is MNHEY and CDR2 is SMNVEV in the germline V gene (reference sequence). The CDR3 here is CASSRNQDRVEETQYF. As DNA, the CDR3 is TGTGCCAGCAGTCGAAACCAGGACAGGGTCGAGGAGACCCAGTACTTC.

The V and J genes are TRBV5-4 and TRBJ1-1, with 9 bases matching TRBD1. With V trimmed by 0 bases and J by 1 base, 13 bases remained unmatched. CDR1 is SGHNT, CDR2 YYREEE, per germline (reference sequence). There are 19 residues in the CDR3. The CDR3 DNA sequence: TGTGCCAGCAGCTTGGCTAAAACCGGGACAGGGTTGAAGAACACTGAAGCTTTCTTT. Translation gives CASSLAKTGTGLKNTEAFF.

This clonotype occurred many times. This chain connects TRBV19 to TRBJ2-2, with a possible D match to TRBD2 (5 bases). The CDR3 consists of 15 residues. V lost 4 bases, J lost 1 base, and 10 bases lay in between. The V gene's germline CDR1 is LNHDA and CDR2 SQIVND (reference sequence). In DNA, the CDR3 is TGTGCCAGTAGTAAGGAACGGGGGAACACCGGGGAGCTGTTTTTT. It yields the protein CASSKERGNTGELFF.

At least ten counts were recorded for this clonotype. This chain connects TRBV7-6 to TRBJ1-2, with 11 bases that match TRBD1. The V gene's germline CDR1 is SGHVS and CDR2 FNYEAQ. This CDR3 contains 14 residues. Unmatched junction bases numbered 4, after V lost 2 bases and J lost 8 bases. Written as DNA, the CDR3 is TGTGCCAGCAGCTTACCCGGGACAGGGGGAGGCTACACCTTC. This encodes CASSLPGTGGGYTF.

For the CDR3, the DNA is TGCGCCAGCACCCTAGGACGGAGCACAGATACGCAGTATTTT. It specifies CASTLGRSTDTQYF. V gene TRBV5-1 combines with J gene TRBJ2-3; D is unclear. The germline V and J ends were trimmed by 6 bases and 0 bases, with 11 bases remaining between them. This CDR3 has 14 residues. Germline loops: CDR1 SGHRS, CDR2 YFSETQ.

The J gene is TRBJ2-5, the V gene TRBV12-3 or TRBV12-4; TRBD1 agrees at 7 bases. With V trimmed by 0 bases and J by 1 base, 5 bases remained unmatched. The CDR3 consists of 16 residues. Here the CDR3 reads CASSLARTGRQETQYF. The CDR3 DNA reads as TGTGCCAGCAGTTTAGCCCGGACAGGCCGCCAAGAGACCCAGTACTTC.

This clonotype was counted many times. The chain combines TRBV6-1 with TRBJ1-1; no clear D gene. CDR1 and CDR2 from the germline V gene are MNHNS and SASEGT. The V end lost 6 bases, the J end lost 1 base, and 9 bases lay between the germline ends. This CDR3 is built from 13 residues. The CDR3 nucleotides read TGTGCCAGCAGCTCGGATGAGAACACTGAAGCTTTCTTT. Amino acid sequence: CASSSDENTEAFF.